This T cell receptor beta chain was documented in a study of shared clonotypes between healthy human individuals (TCRdb year 2020). Broadly, across the study: Three men and a couple of women, aged 18 to 49 years, made up the cohort. Per donor, three plates each were used for CD4 naive and CD4 memory, two for CD8 naive, and one for CD8 memory. To estimate repertoire size and how much clonotype sharing occurs between individuals, the study deeply sequenced the blood TCR repertoires of five or six healthy adults. Different laboratories and diverse techniques were used to prepare libraries and sequence TCR repertoires, to increase sequencing depth and limit assay-specific biases. Per donor, leukapheresis produced somewhere between about 0.8 and 9 billion PBMCs.

The donors were healthy, HIV-negative adults who had no recently reported acute infections or vaccinations. All donors were Caucasian adults living in Nashville, Tennessee, USA. Magnetic negative selection was used to enrich CD4+ T cells, after which naive cells were positively selected on CD45RA and the negative fraction became the memory subset. Blood was collected by leukapheresis, and PBMCs were isolated by Ficoll-Histopaque density gradient centrifugation and then cryopreserved in liquid nitrogen vapor phase. Purity and quantity of every magnetically sorted T cell population were checked by analytical flow cytometry. Each sorted fraction had its genomic DNA isolated and then quantified by UV absorbance on a Nanodrop 2000c. Results the study describes overall, beyond this receptor: The small number of donors limited the genetic and exposure-history diversity represented. Across four donors, about 5% of naive CD4, 3% to 3.5% of naive CD8, 2% to 2.5% of memory CD4, and 0.4% to 0.45% of memory CD8 clonotypes were shared. Sampling was restricted to blood, and TCR repertoires in tissue are likely to differ from TCR repertoires in blood. Naive subsets generally had larger estimated clonotype richness than memory subsets. Pairwise subsampling indicated that sequencing depth was expected to affect the degree of clonotype sharing among donors. Compared with non-shared clonotypes, the clonotypes found in all four sorted-subset donors had higher generation probabilities. Even with the large sequencing depth, rarefaction of the sorted-subset datasets indicated that sequencing was incomplete.

TCR CDR3 regions were amplified from genomic DNA by multiplex PCR using the deep immunoSEQ assay. Extracted genomic DNA from each cell subset was spread evenly across all wells of several immunoSEQ 96-well plates, with each plate serving as a replicate. For sorted subsets, around 0.2 ug of genomic DNA, equivalent to 30,000 or so T cell genomes, went into each replicate PCR. The purified libraries were quantified using a Qubit 3.0 fluorometer, sized with a Bioanalyzer 2100, and then quantified again using the KAPA Library Quantification kit. Each immunoSEQ 96-well plate was sequenced on its own single-read 150-cycle Illumina NextSeq 550 flow cell. The authors processed their data as follows. Because the immunoSEQ output included only junctional sequences and no quality scores, the filtering could not be the same as the filtering used for full-length reads. Sequences were annotated with PyIR, a Python wrapper for IgBLAST v1.9, and V/J genes and CDR3 were assigned using IMGT germline references. Reads with weak V/J assignments (E-value above 1e-6), missing CDR3, stop codons, out-of-frame junctions, or ambiguous translated residues were removed. A V3J clonotype was defined by an identical inferred V gene, J gene, and CDR3 amino acid sequence. The percentage overlap between two repertoires was calculated by dividing the number of shared unique clonotypes by the size of the smaller repertoire. Repertoire richness was assessed with RTK rarefaction, the Chao1 estimator, and Recon v2.1 estimates of unobserved clonotypes. Generation probabilities for all TCRbeta clonotypes obtained by the gDNA method from a handful of donors were computed using OLGA. Held by TCRdb, this immuneACCESS table contains in-frame sequences only and omits some clones. Under half of the omission traces to an unresolved V gene where checked; the cause of the rest is unknown. The DNA was the basis for D and trimming; V, J and clone size are from that table. The sample yields 1.4 million to 1.5 million clones; around 97% were counted once. The ten largest clones capture over 1% of the sample.

Regarding this clone: What antigen it recognizes has not been identified. Nothing much larger sits one base from this clone, and base qualities are not available.

The junction shows trimming of 7 bases on V and 2 bases on J, plus 11 bases between the germline ends. The CDR3 runs 12 residues from the cysteine to the phenylalanine. The CDR3 DNA has 36 bases and is translated from base 1. CDR1 and CDR2, per the germline V gene, are SQVTM and ANQGSEA. Sequenced input: naive CD4+ T cells sorted from blood. The meaning of the sample's cell subset or site label: CD45RA+ positively selected. Rearrangement joined TRBV29-1 to TRBJ1-1; TRBD1 could be the D gene, as 5 bases match. The receptor comes from a young man in good health. The CDR3 protein: CSGQNSNTEAFF. The sequence in DNA is TGCAGCGGACAGAATTCTAACACTGAAGCTTTCTTT.